The 18 T cell receptor beta chains given below trace back to one sample, sequenced in a study of vaccination effects on CD4 cells after COVID-19. Only in-frame clones appear in the TCRdb table, and some are missing; sequencing was by immunoSEQ multiplex PCR. The sample shows under 60,000 clones, 76% of them seen only once. ViraFEST expansion of antigen-specific CD4+ T cells with viral peptide pools preceded sequencing. Culturing for roughly 10 days preceded CD4+ T cell isolation. A positive SARS-CoV-2 PCR test fell between March and December 2020. No cognate antigen is known for these TCRs. Sequences were derived from CD4+ T cells from PBMCs cultured with HIV peptides, sampled before COVID-19 vaccination. Noted subset: HIV-1 Nef peptide pool negative control/reference culture. The receptors shown here come from a human donor who had a prior SARS-CoV-2 infection.

The chain couples TRBV5-5 to TRBJ2-5; 7 positions match TRBD1. CDR3 length: 14 amino acids. The trim removed 4 bases at V and 7 bases at J, leaving 10 bases unmatched. Germline assignment: CDR1 SGHKS and CDR2 YYEKEE (reference sequence). This CDR3 reads CASSRDSREGTQYF. As DNA, the CDR3 is TGTGCCAGCAGCCGGGACAGTCGCGAAGGGACCCAGTACTTC. The variable domain in full, completed from reference TRBV5-5 and TRBJ2-5, reads DAGVTQSPTHLIKTRGQQVTLRCSPISGHKSVSWYQQVLGQGPQFIFQYYEKEERGRGNFPDRFSARQFPNYSSELNVNALLLGDSALYLCASSRDSREGTQYFGPGTRLLVL.

This chain links TRBV18 with TRBJ2-1, with TRBD2 matching over 10 bases. Per germline, CDR1 KGHSH and CDR2 LQKENI. CDR3 length: 16 residues. The ends lost 4 bases at V and 7 bases at J; junction bases unmatched: 10. CDR3: CASSQMTSGLGNEQFF. DNA of the CDR3: TGTGCCAGCTCACAAATGACTAGCGGGTTAGGGAATGAGCAGTTCTTC.

This chain connects TRBV2 to TRBJ2-5; D not resolved. CDR3 length: 14 residues. The germline CDR1 and CDR2 sequences are SNHLY and FYNNEI. V was pared by 1 base and J by 2 bases, with 8 bases between. CDR3 residues: CASSEVARQETQYF. The CDR3 DNA sequence: TGTGCCAGCAGTGAAGTGGCACGTCAAGAGACCCAGTACTTC.

This sequence joins TRBV6-5 and TRBJ1-1; 12 bases line up with TRBD1. Germline lookup yields CDR1 MNHEY and CDR2 SVGAGI. Unmatched junction bases numbered 7, after V lost 6 bases and J lost 11 bases. The CDR3 loop spans 13 amino acids. CDR3 residues: CASRGTGGIRAFF. The CDR3 region has the DNA TGTGCCAGCAGAGGGACAGGGGGCATACGGGCTTTCTTT.

The chain recombines TRBV5-4 with TRBJ2-1; 9 nucleotides line up with TRBD2. Trimming at V came to 6 bases and at J to 4 bases, leaving 11 bases not matched to a gene. In germline, CDR1 is SGHNT, CDR2 YYREEE (reference sequence). The CDR3 runs 16 residues. The CDR3 spells CASISSGGRVYNEQFF. The CDR3 coding sequence is TGTGCCAGCATCTCCAGCGGGGGGAGAGTGTACAATGAGCAGTTCTTC.

The J gene is TRBJ1-4, the V gene TRBV7-2, with unresolved D. The V gene's germline CDR1 is SGHTA and CDR2 FQGNSA. V lost 4 bases to trimming and J lost 7 bases, with 10 bases between them. This CDR3 contains 13 residues. The CDR3 DNA follows: TGTGCCAGCAGCTCAGAGCTGGGTGAAAAACTGTTTTTT. Protein product: CASSSELGEKLFF.

The chain employs TRBV5-1 and TRBJ2-1; TRBD2 agrees at 11 bases. The J segment lost 0 bases and the V segment lost 4 bases, leaving 3 bases of the junction unmatched. The CDR3 sequence is 16 residues long. Germline CDR1 is SGHRS and CDR2 is YFSETQ. CDR3 coding DNA: TGCGCCAGCAGCGAGGGGACTAGCGGCTCCTACAATGAGCAGTTCTTC. It specifies CASSEGTSGSYNEQFF.

The chain combines TRBV19 with TRBJ2-1, with 11 bases that match TRBD2. Germline CDR1 is LNHDA and CDR2 is SQIVND (reference sequence). Losses at the gene ends were 6 bases for V and 3 bases for J; bases not matched to a gene: 16. CDR3 length: 19 residues. CDR3 nucleotides: TGTGCCAGTAGCGATTACGGCGGGGCTAGCGGGAGGAGCTACAATGAGCAGTTCTTC. Translating gives CASSDYGGASGRSYNEQFF.

V gene TRBV18 combines with J gene TRBJ2-1; possibly TRBD1 for D (6 bases). Germline CDR1 KGHSH, CDR2 LQKENI. The CDR3 is 14 amino acids. The V gene lost 2 bases and the J gene lost 3 bases, with 8 bases spanning the gap. The CDR3 DNA reads TGTGCCAGCTCACCAGGGACATACTACAATGAGCAGTTCTTC. It yields the protein CASSPGTYYNEQFF.

The chain has TRBV27 and TRBJ1-2; possible D gene TRBD1, 6 bases. In germline, CDR1 is MNHEY, CDR2 SMNVEV (reference sequence). Trimming left V 3 bases short and J 1 base short, with 9 bases between. CDR3 size: 14 residues. Here the CDR3 DNA reads TGTGCCAGCAGTTTGACAGGATTTAACTATGGCTACACCTTC. It translates to CASSLTGFNYGYTF.

The chain uses TRBV5-4 and TRBJ2-7, with 7 bases that match TRBD1. Germline V lookup: CDR1 SGHNT, CDR2 YYREEE (reference sequence). The CDR3 is made up of 13 amino acids. Trimming removed 4 bases from V and 4 bases from J; junction bases left unmatched: 5. The CDR3 bases are TGTGCCAGCAGCCTAGACAGGGTTTACGAGCAGTACTTC. Translated: CASSLDRVYEQYF.

The chain uses TRBV6-5 and TRBJ1-2, with D perhaps TRBD1 (6 bases). V was pared by 6 bases and J by 5 bases, with 19 bases between. This CDR3 has 15 amino acids. Germline lookup yields CDR1 MNHEY and CDR2 SVGAGI. CDR3 residues: CASSRGGSGEYGYTF. The CDR3, as DNA: TGTGCCAGCAGCAGGGGTGGCTCCGGGGAGTATGGCTACACCTTC.

The J gene is TRBJ2-3, the V gene TRBV6-4; TRBD2 matches 15 bases. V shed 2 bases, J shed 4 bases, and the junction held 4 bases outside the gene matches. The CDR3 consists of 17 residues. The germline V gene has CDR1 MRHNA and CDR2 SNTAGT. This chain's CDR3 is CASSDRGLAGGPDTQYF. The CDR3 DNA reads TGTGCCAGCAGTGACCGCGGACTAGCGGGGGGGCCAGATACGCAGTATTTT.

The V gene is TRBV6-6, the J gene TRBJ1-1; D not certain. This CDR3 region has 13 residues. Trimming shortened V by 4 bases and J by 6 bases, and 12 bases separated the two germline ends. Germline V gene lookup returns CDR1 MNHNY and CDR2 SVGAGI (reference sequence). The CDR3 coding sequence is TGTGCCAGCAGTTCCGAGATTGGGGCTGAAGCTTTCTTT. Amino acids: CASSSEIGAEAFF.

This chain joins TRBV5-4 and TRBJ2-2, with D possibly matching TRBD1 (5 bases). This CDR3 is built from 16 residues. Trimming stripped 0 bases from V and 1 base from J, with 10 bases between. Germline V lookup: CDR1 SGHNT, CDR2 YYREEE (reference sequence). In nucleotides, the CDR3 is TGTGCCAGCAGCTTGGTAGGGGCTTTGAACACCGGGGAGCTGTTTTTT. It is translated as CASSLVGALNTGELFF.

The V gene is TRBV7-2, the J gene TRBJ2-3; the match to TRBD2 covers 12 bases. The V gene end was trimmed by 5 bases and the J gene end by 4 bases; junction bases not matched to a gene: 7. Germline V gene data show CDR1 as SGHTA and CDR2 as FQGNSA. The CDR3 is 16 amino acids. The CDR3 nucleotides are TGTGCCAGCAGCCTTAGACTAGCGGGAGCCCCAGATACGCAGTATTTT. It codes for CASSLRLAGAPDTQYF.

V and J are TRBV27 and TRBJ1-5; TRBD1 matches at 11 bases. The V gene end was trimmed by 5 bases and the J gene end by 0 bases; junction bases not matched to a gene: 9. Germline V gene lookup returns CDR1 MNHEY and CDR2 SMNVEV (reference sequence). This CDR3 has 18 amino acids. The DNA of the CDR3 is TGTGCCAGCAGTCCATGGACAGGGGGCGTAATTAGCAATCAGCCCCAGCATTTT. Translated: CASSPWTGGVISNQPQHF.

The chain is built from TRBV19 and TRBJ2-3; 11 nucleotides agree with TRBD2. With V trimmed by 8 bases and J by 5 bases, 6 bases remained unmatched. The germline gives CDR1 LNHDA, CDR2 SQIVND (reference sequence). The CDR3 runs 14 residues. CDR3 in DNA: TGTGCCAGTCGACTAGCGGGACCATTAGATACGCAGTATTTT. This translates into CASRLAGPLDTQYF.